The 7 T cell receptor beta chains given below trace back to one sample, sequenced in a study of response to subunit inactivated influenza vaccine. TCRdb re-derived calls from the RT-PCR reads in MiXCR, one entry per CDR3 protein. The sample has about 780,000 distinct CDR3 sequences, approximately 17% seen once. The sample consisted of PBMCs from blood, taken more than 4 days after vaccination. Receptor source: a middle-aged man who received an inactivated influenza vaccine.

This chain joins TRBV20-1 and TRBJ1-1; no firm D call. V was cut by 0 bases and J by 1 base, with 3 bases left in between. The CDR3 has 12 residues. Germline V lookup: CDR1 DFQATT, CDR2 SNEGSKA (reference sequence). The CDR3 spells CSARDQNTEAFF. The CDR3 DNA reads TGCAGTGCTAGAGACCAGAACACTGAAGCTTTCTTT.

The chain couples TRBV5-1 to TRBJ2-7; a possible D gene is TRBD1 (6 bases). V was pared by 4 bases and J by 7 bases, with 21 bases between. Germline loops: CDR1 SGHRS, CDR2 YFSETQ. The CDR3 consists of 15 residues. The CDR3 loop is CASSQRTGHMREQYF. CDR3 coding DNA: TGCGCCAGCAGCCAACGTACGGGACACATGAGAGAGCAGTACTTC.

This clonotype was counted between two and nine times. The rearrangement uses TRBV12-3 or TRBV12-4 and TRBJ2-2; 10 bases align to TRBD1. The CDR3 extends over 15 amino acids. Germline trimming cut 3 bases from V and 7 bases from J; bases unmatched to any gene: 5. Written as DNA, the CDR3 is TGTGCCAGCAGTTTCCGGACAGGGGGGTACGGGGAGCTGTTTTTT. Translation: CASSFRTGGYGELFF.

This clonotype was seen at least ten times. The chain's CDR3 is CASKPAGGAGELFF. CDR3 DNA sequence: TGTGCCAGCAAACCCGCCGGGGGAGCCGGGGAGCTGTTTTTT. The chain joins TRBV12-3 or TRBV12-4 to TRBJ2-2, with D possibly being TRBD2 (6 bases). V lost 7 bases, J lost 6 bases, and 15 bases lay in between. The CDR3 has 14 residues.

This clonotype was recorded a few times. This chain connects TRBV20-1 to TRBJ2-4; no reliable D call. The CDR3 length is 15 residues. Between the trimmed V and J ends, which lost 3 bases and 0 bases, there was a span of 12 bases. Looked up from germline, CDR1 is DFQATT and CDR2 is SNEGSKA (reference sequence). The CDR3 region is CSAREGRLAKNIQYF. In DNA, the CDR3 is TGCAGTGCTAGGGAAGGGCGGTTAGCCAAAAACATTCAGTACTTC.

The chain has TRBV12-3 or TRBV12-4 and TRBJ2-2, with D possibly being TRBD1 or TRBD2 (5 bases each). Trimming stripped 10 bases from V and 7 bases from J, with 22 bases between. The CDR3 totals 15 residues. This chain's CDR3 is CAITTERGRGGELFF. CDR3 bases: TGTGCCATCACCACCGAGAGGGGCCGAGGCGGGGAGCTGTTTTTT.

This clonotype was observed at least ten times. The J gene is TRBJ2-1, the V gene TRBV29-1; no firm D call. V was clipped by 8 bases and J by 9 bases, with 17 bases between them. This CDR3 is built from 12 residues. CDR1 and CDR2 from the germline V gene are SQVTM and ANQGSEA. The CDR3 DNA reads as TGCAGCCCCAGCAAAATCTTCGGTGAGCAGTTCTTC. Translated: CSPSKIFGEQFF.